What follows is one T cell receptor beta chain and its context. No antigen is known for it. The V end was cut by 0 bases, the J end by 2 bases, with 14 bases between. Looked up from germline, CDR1 is SQVTM and CDR2 is ANQGSEA. The CDR3 totals 16 residues. This entry comes from a study of cytomegalovirus exposure and HLA in healthy donors. Study-wide results and caveats: Despite most TCR sequences being rare, some public TCRs occurred in many donors. According to a later analysis, TCR clusters from the first cohort tended to co-occur in the roughly 120 validation repertoires.

TCRdb's table, derived via immunoSEQ multiplex PCR, lists solely in-frame clones and lacks some. In the table there are about 63,000 clones, about 90% of which are singletons. The rearrangement joins TRBV29-1 to TRBJ2-1, with a weak D call TRBD2 (6 bases). Sequenced sample: PBMCs. The receptor was derived from a woman younger than 30 in good health and CMV-seronegative. CDR3 DNA sequence: TGCAGCGTTGAAGATCTTGAGCGGGCAACCTACAATGAGCAGTTCTTC. Its translation is CSVEDLERATYNEQFF.